This is a list of T cell receptor beta chains from one sample in a study of cytomegalovirus exposure and HLA in healthy donors. Sequencing used immunoSEQ multiplex PCR; TCRdb keeps in-frame clones, though not all of them. The top ten clones hold approximately 2.4% of a sample with about 100,000 clones, approximately 84% of them seen once. What was sequenced was PBMCs. The receptor set was obtained from a man aged 25-45 years in good health and CMV-seronegative. CDR3s include the opening cysteine and the closing phenylalanine or tryptophan. The D gene is left open where the match is weak. The size entry is marked missing in some rows and otherwise reads once, few, many or a size class.

j_call d_call clone_size v_call cdr3_aa cdr3_nt
TRBJ2-7 TRBD2 . TRBV4-2 CASSYWGSGGYEQYF TGTGCCAGCAGCTATTGGGGTAGCGGGGGCTACGAGCAGTACTTC
TRBJ1-5 . once TRBV7-9 CASSLAHGDQPQHF TGTGCCAGCAGCTTAGCTCACGGGGATCAGCCCCAGCATTTT
TRBJ2-1 TRBD2 few TRBV5-5 CASSLGLAVTYNEQFF TGTGCCAGCAGCTTGGGACTAGCGGTGACCTACAATGAGCAGTTCTTC
TRBJ2-5 . . TRBV7-8 CASSLRTEGETQYF TGTGCCAGCAGCTTACGGACGGAGGGAGAGACCCAGTACTTC
TRBJ1-5 . . TRBV15 CATSGTPGAHQPQHF TGTGCCACCAGCGGAACCCCGGGAGCACATCAGCCCCAGCATTTT
TRBJ2-2 . . TRBV11-2 CASSLGGTGELFF TGTGCCAGCAGCTTAGGCGGCACCGGGGAGCTGTTTTTT
TRBJ1-1 TRBD1 . TRBV10-3 CATEGGTGGKDTEAFF TGTGCCACAGAGGGGGGGACAGGGGGCAAGGACACTGAAGCTTTCTTT
TRBJ1-5 . . TRBV30 CAWSVGGDNQPQHF TGTGCCTGGAGTGTCGGCGGGGACAATCAGCCCCAGCATTTT
TRBJ2-2 . . TRBV7-2 CASSSRLEAGELFF TGTGCCAGCAGCTCCAGACTAGAAGCCGGGGAGCTGTTTTTT
TRBJ2-7 . once TRBV4-1 CASSLGTAYEQYF TGCGCCAGCAGCCTGGGGACTGCCTACGAGCAGTACTTC
TRBJ1-2 . . TRBV5-3 CARSLGTPIPTANGYTF TGTGCCAGAAGCTTGGGGACACCAATTCCTACCGCGAATGGCTACACCTTC
TRBJ2-1 TRBD1 once TRBV7-3 CASSWTGGTEQFF TGTGCCAGCAGCTGGACAGGGGGGACTGAGCAGTTCTTC
TRBJ2-7 . . TRBV10-1 CASSERGLRGEQYF TGCGCCAGCAGTGAAAGGGGCCTTCGGGGGGAGCAGTACTTC
TRBJ1-1 TRBD1 . TRBV5-6 CASSPGTAYTEAFF TGTGCCAGCAGCCCCGGGACAGCATACACTGAAGCTTTCTTT
TRBJ1-6 . few TRBV5-1 CASSPYGPGGNSPLHF TGCGCCAGCAGCCCGTACGGCCCAGGTGGAAATTCACCCCTCCACTTT
TRBJ1-5 . . TRBV14 CASSPDDRVNQPQHF TGTGCCAGCAGCCCCGACGACAGAGTCAATCAGCCCCAGCATTTT
TRBJ2-1 TRBD2 . TRBV6-4 CASSDSGSPYNEQFF TGTGCCAGCAGTGACAGCGGGAGCCCCTACAATGAGCAGTTCTTC
TRBJ2-5 TRBD2 . TRBV9 CASTRGLAGEETQYF TGTGCCAGCACTCGGGGACTAGCGGGAGAAGAGACCCAGTACTTC
TRBJ2-7 . few TRBV5-1 CASSLEGLEQYF TGCGCCAGCAGCTTGGAGGGACTCGAGCAGTACTTC
TRBJ1-6 . . TRBV10-3 CAISDSLGAEALHF TGTGCCATCAGTGATTCTTTGGGGGCCGAGGCCCTCCACTTT
TRBJ2-7 TRBD1 . TRBV15 CATSRDRQGGEQYF TGTGCCACCAGCAGAGATAGACAGGGTGGCGAGCAGTACTTC
TRBJ2-3 TRBD2 . TRBV10-1 CASSEPGTSGGAGATDTQYF TGCGCCAGCAGTGAGCCCGGGACTAGCGGGGGGGCGGGGGCCACAGATACGCAGTATTTT
TRBJ2-4 . . TRBV29-1 CSVEDLATAKNIQYF TGCAGCGTTGAAGATCTAGCTACAGCCAAAAACATTCAGTACTTC
TRBJ1-5 TRBD1 . TRBV30 CAWSLPGQTYSNQPQHF TGTGCCTGGAGTCTTCCGGGACAGACTTATAGCAATCAGCCCCAGCATTTT
TRBJ2-7 . . TRBV6-5 CASGASTFSSYEQYF TGTGCCAGCGGGGCGTCCACTTTTAGCTCCTACGAGCAGTACTTC
TRBJ2-7 TRBD1 medium-sized TRBV19 CASTATGGIYEQYF TGTGCCAGTACCGCAACAGGGGGTATCTACGAGCAGTACTTC
TRBJ2-5 TRBD1 . TRBV6-5 CASSWTGPSGETQYF TGTGCCAGCAGTTGGACAGGGCCCAGCGGGGAGACCCAGTACTTC
TRBJ1-4 . few TRBV6-5 CASSYSPREKLFF TGTGCCAGCAGTTACTCCCCCAGGGAAAAACTGTTTTTT
TRBJ2-7 . . TRBV6-5 CASSLGGDESYEQYF TGTGCCAGCAGTTTGGGCGGGGACGAATCCTACGAGCAGTACTTC
TRBJ1-1 . . TRBV6-5 CASSGAPGAGTEAFF TGTGCCAGCAGTGGGGCACCGGGAGCGGGCACTGAAGCTTTCTTT
TRBJ1-2 TRBD1 . TRBV11-2 CASSLVGDRGFGYTF TGTGCCAGCAGCTTAGTGGGGGACAGGGGATTTGGCTACACCTTC
TRBJ1-1 . . TRBV30 CAWARQGGNTEAFF TGTGCCTGGGCCCGGCAGGGCGGGAACACTGAAGCTTTCTTT
TRBJ2-3 TRBD2 . TRBV7-8 CASSLLRAGVTDTQYF TGTGCCAGCAGCTTATTAAGAGCGGGAGTGACAGATACGCAGTATTTT
TRBJ2-6 . . TRBV5-1 CASSLDGAGANVLTF TGCGCCAGCAGCTTGGACGGGGCTGGGGCCAACGTCCTGACTTTC
TRBJ2-7 . . TRBV6-1 CASNQGTYEQYF TGTGCCAGCAATCAGGGGACCTACGAGCAGTACTTC
TRBJ2-3 . . TRBV7-6 CASSPVRGLTDTQYF TGTGCCAGCAGCCCCGTGCGGGGGCTCACAGATACGCAGTATTTT
TRBJ2-3 TRBD1 . TRBV6-4 CASSQGASTDTQYF TGTGCCAGCAGCCAGGGGGCAAGCACAGATACGCAGTATTTT
TRBJ2-1 . . TRBV5-1 CASSSPDRREQFF TGCGCCAGCAGCTCCCCAGATCGAAGAGAGCAGTTCTTC
TRBJ1-6 . . TRBV6-1 CATDSDSPLHF TGTGCCACCGACAGCGATTCACCCCTCCACTTT
TRBJ1-1 . few TRBV9 CASSVMNTEAFF TGTGCCAGCAGCGTTATGAACACTGAAGCTTTCTTT
TRBJ1-2 . . TRBV4-1 CASSHLQAGMDYGYTF TGCGCCAGCAGCCACCTACAGGCAGGGATGGACTATGGCTACACCTTC
TRBJ2-2 TRBD1 . TRBV6-5 CATRQGEGGELFF TGTGCCACAAGACAGGGAGAGGGCGGGGAGCTGTTTTTT
TRBJ1-3 . . TRBV11-2 CASSLYRQTGNTIYF TGTGCCAGCAGCTTATACAGACAAACAGGAAACACCATATATTTT
TRBJ1-1 . . TRBV12-5 CASGLDPGRGAFF TGTGCTAGTGGTTTGGACCCGGGGAGAGGCGCTTTCTTT
TRBJ2-3 . . TRBV7-6 CASSLAVDTQYF TGTGCCAGCAGCTTAGCCGTAGATACGCAGTATTTT
TRBJ2-5 . . TRBV5-6 CASSLGHVQETQYF TGTGCCAGCAGCTTGGGGCACGTTCAAGAGACCCAGTACTTC
TRBJ2-6 TRBD2 few TRBV6-1 CASSDPRGAGANVLTF TGTGCCAGCAGTGATCCTCGGGGGGCTGGGGCCAACGTCCTGACTTTC
TRBJ2-7 . once TRBV30 CAWSVLSSYEQYF TGTGCCTGGAGTGTACTATCCAGCTACGAGCAGTACTTC
TRBJ2-1 TRBD2 . TRBV9 CASSQSGGSYNEQFF TGTGCCAGCAGCCAATCGGGGGGGTCCTACAATGAGCAGTTCTTC
TRBJ1-5 . . TRBV4-1 CASSQAGAAWDQPQHF TGCGCCAGCAGCCAGGCAGGGGCCGCCTGGGATCAGCCCCAGCATTTT